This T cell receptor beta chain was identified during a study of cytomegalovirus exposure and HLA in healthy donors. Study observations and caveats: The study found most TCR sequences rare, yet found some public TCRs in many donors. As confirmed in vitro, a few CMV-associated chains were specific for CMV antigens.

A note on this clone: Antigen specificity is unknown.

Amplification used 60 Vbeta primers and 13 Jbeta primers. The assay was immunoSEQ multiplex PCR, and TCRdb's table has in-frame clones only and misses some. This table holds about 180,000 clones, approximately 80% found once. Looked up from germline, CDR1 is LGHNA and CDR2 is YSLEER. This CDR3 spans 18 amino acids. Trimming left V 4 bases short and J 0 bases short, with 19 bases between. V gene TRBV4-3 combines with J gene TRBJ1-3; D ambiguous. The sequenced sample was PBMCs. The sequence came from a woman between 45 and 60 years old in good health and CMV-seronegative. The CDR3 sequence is CASSLQWNQARSGNTIYF. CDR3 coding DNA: TGCGCCAGCAGCCTACAATGGAATCAGGCCCGCTCTGGAAACACCATATATTTT.